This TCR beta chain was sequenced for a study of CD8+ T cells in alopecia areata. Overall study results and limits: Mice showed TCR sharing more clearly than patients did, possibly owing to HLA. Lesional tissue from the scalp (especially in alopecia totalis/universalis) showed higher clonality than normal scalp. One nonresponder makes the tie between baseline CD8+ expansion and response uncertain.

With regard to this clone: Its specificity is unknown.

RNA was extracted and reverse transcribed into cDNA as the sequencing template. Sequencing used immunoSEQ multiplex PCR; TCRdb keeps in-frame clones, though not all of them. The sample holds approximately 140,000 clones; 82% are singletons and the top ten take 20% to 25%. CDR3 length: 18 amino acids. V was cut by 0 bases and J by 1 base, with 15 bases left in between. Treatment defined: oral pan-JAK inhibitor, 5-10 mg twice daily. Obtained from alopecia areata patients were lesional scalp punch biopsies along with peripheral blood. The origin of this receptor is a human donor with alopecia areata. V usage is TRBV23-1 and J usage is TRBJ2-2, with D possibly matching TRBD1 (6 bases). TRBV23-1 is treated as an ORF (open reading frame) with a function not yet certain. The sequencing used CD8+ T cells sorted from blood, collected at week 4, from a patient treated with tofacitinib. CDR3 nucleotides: TGCGCCAGCAGTCAATCCTCACCCCGGGACATGAACACCGGGGAGCTGTTTTTT. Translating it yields CASSQSSPRDMNTGELFF.